The sequence of this TCR beta chain was determined in a study of beta chain features in type 1 diabetes. Study-level findings and limits: The study found moderately but significantly shorter TCRB CDR3s in all four CD4+ subsets of Type 1 diabetes patients. Patients and controls would be equally affected if PCR favored shorter templates. Reduced insertions and increased deletions marked VDJ junctions in type 1 diabetes patients.

Only one heparinised blood draw was taken per donor, and its volume averaged about 116 mL. A sort by CD45RO/CCR7/CD25/CD127/CD95/CD27 yielded CD4+ naive, central memory, regulatory and stem cell-like memory cells. cDNA synthesis used the whole RNA isolate, giving expressed TCRB sequences. Profiling relied on immunoSEQ multiplex PCR, and the TCRdb table lists in-frame clones only, not all of them. The sample lists around 340,000 clones; roughly 8.8% were seen once. In its sample, this clone was seen a few times. The antigen is undetermined. This CDR3 has 14 amino acids. Germline V CDR1 and CDR2: SGDLS, YYNGEE. The V end lost 2 bases, the J end lost 6 bases, and 12 bases lay between the germline ends.

The sample consisted of central memory CD4+ T cells from blood. This TCR came from a man aged 30 to 45 with type 1 diabetes. The chain uses TRBV9 and TRBJ1-5, with D tentatively TRBD1 (6 bases). The CDR3 region has the DNA TGTGCCAGCAGCGTTCAAGGGGGGCCTCAGCCCCAGCATTTT. Amino acids: CASSVQGGPQPQHF.